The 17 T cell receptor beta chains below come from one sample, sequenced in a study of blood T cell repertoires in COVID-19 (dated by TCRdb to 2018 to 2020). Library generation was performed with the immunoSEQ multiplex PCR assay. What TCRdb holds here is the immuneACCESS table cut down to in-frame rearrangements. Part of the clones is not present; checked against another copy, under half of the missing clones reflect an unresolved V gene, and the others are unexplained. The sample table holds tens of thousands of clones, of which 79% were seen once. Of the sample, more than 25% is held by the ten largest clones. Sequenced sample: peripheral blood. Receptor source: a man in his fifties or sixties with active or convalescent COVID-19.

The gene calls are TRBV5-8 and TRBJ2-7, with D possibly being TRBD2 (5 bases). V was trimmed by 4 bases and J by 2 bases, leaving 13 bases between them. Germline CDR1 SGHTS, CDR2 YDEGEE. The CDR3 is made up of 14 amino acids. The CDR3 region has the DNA TGTGCCAGCAGCGTTCGGGGTGCCCCCTACGAGCAGTACTTC. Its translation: CASSVRGAPYEQYF.

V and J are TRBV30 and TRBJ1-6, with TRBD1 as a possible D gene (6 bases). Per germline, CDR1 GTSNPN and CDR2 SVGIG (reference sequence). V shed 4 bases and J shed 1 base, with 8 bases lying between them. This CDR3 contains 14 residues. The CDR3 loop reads CAWTGQSYNSPLHF. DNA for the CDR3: TGTGCCTGGACTGGACAGTCCTATAATTCACCCCTCCACTTT.

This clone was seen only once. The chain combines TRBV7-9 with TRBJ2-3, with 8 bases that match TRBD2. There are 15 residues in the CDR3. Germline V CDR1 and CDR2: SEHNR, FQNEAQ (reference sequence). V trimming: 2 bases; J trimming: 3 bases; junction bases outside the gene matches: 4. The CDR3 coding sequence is TGTGCCAGCAGCTTAACCAGCGGGGGAACAGATACGCAGTATTTT. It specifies CASSLTSGGTDTQYF.

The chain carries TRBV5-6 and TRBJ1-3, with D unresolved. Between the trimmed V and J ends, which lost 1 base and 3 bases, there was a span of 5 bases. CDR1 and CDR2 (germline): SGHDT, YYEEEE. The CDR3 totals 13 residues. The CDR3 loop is CASSLYFGNTIYF. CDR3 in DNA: TGTGCCAGCAGCTTGTACTTTGGAAACACCATATATTTT.

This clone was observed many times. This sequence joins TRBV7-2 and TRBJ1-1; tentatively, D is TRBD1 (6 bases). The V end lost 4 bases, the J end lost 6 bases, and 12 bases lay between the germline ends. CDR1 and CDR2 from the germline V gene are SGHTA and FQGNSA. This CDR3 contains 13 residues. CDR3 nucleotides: TGTGCCAGCAGCTCTACAGGGTCTTCTGAAGCTTTCTTT. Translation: CASSSTGSSEAFF.

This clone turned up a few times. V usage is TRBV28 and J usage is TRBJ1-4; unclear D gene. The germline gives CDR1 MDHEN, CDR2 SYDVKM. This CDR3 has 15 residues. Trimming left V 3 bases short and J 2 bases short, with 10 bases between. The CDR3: CASSLIKETNEKLFF. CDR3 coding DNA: TGTGCCAGCAGTTTGATAAAAGAGACTAATGAAAAACTGTTTTTT. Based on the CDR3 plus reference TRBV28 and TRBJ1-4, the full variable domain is DVKVTQSSRYLVKRTGEKVFLECVQDMDHENMFWYRQDPGLGLRLIYFSYDVKMKEKGDIPEGYSVSREKKERFSLILESASTNQTSMYLCASSLIKETNEKLFFGSGTQLSVL.

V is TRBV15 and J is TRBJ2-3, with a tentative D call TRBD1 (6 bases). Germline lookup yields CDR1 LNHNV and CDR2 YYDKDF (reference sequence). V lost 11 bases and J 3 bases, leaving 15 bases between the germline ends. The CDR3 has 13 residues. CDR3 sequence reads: CASKTGSTDTQYF. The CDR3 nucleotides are TGTGCCTCAAAAACAGGGTCGACAGATACGCAGTATTTT.

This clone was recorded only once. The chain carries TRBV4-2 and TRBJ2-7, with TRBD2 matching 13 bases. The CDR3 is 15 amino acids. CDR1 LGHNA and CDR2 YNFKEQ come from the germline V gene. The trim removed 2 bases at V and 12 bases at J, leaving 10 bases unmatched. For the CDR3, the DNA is TGTGCCAGCAGCCAAATAGGACTAGCGGGGGTATCGTTGTACTTC. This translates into CASSQIGLAGVSLYF.

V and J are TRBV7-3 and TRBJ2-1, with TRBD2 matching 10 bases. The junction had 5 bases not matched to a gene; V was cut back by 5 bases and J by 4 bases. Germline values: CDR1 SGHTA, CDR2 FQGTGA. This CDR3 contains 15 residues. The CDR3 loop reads CASSPSAGGYNEQFF. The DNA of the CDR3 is TGTGCCAGCAGCCCGTCAGCGGGGGGGTACAATGAGCAGTTCTTC.

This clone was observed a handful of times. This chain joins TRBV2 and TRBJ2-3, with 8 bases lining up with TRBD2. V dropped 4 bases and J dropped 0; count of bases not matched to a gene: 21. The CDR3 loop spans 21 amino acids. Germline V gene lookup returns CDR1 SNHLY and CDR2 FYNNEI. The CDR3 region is CASSVNPRFGTGGASTDTQYF. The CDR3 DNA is TGTGCCAGCAGTGTTAACCCCCGGTTTGGGACGGGGGGGGCTAGCACAGATACGCAGTATTTT.

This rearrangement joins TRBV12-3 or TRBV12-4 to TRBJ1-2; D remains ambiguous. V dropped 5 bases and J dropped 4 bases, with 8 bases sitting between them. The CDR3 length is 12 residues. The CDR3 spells CASSPQSYGYTF. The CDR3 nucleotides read TGTGCCAGCAGTCCGCAGTCCTATGGCTACACCTTC.

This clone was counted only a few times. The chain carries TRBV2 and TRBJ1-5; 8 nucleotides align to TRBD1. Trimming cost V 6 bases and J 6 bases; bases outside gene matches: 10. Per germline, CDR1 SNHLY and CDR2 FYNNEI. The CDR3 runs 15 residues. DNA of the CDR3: TGTGCCAGCAGGGAACAGACAGGGGCCGGTCAGCCCCAGCATTTT. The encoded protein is CASREQTGAGQPQHF.

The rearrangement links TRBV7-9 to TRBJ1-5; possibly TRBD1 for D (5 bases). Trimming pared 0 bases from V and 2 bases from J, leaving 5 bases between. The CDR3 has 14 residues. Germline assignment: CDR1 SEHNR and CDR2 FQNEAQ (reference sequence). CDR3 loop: CASSLAGGNQPQHF. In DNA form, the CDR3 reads TGTGCCAGCAGCTTAGCAGGGGGCAATCAGCCCCAGCATTTT.

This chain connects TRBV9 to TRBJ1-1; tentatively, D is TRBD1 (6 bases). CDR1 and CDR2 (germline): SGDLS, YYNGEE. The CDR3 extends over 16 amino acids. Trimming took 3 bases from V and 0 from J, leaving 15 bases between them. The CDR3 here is CASSAYRTEMNTEAFF. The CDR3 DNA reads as TGTGCCAGCAGCGCTTATAGGACAGAGATGAACACTGAAGCTTTCTTT.

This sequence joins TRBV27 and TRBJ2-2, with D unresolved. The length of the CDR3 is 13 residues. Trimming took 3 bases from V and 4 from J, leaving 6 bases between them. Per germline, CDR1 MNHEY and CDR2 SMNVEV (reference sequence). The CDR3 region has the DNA TGTGCCAGCAGTTTTTCGGTCACCGGGGAGCTGTTTTTT. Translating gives CASSFSVTGELFF.

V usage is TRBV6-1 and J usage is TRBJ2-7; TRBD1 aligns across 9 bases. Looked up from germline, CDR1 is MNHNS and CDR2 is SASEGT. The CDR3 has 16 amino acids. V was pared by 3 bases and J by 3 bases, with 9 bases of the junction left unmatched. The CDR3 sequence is CASSERWGQGNYEQYF. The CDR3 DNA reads TGTGCCAGCAGTGAGAGGTGGGGACAGGGAAACTACGAGCAGTACTTC.

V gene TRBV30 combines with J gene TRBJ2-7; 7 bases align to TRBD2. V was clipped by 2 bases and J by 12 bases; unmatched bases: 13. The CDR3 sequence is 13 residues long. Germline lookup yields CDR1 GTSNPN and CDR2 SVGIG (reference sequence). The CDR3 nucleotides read TGTGCCTGGAGTCCAACCCCGGGGGGAAAACGGTACTTC. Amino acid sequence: CAWSPTPGGKRYF.